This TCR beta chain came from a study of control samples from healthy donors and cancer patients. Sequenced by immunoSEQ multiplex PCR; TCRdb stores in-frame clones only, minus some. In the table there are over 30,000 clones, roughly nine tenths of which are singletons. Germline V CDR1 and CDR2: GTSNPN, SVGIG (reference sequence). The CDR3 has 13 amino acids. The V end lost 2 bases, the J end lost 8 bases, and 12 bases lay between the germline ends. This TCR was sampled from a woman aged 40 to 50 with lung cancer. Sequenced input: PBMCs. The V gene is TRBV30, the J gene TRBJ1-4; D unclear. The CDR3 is CAWSLVVAEKLFF. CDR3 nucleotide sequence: TGTGCCTGGAGTTTAGTGGTTGCAGAAAAACTGTTTTTT. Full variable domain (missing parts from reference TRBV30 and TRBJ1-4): SQTIHQWPATLVQPVGSPLSLECTVEGTSNPNLYWYRQAAGRGLQLLFYSVGIGQISSEVPQNLSASRPQDRQFILSSKKLLLSDSGFYLCAWSLVVAEKLFFGSGTQLSVL.